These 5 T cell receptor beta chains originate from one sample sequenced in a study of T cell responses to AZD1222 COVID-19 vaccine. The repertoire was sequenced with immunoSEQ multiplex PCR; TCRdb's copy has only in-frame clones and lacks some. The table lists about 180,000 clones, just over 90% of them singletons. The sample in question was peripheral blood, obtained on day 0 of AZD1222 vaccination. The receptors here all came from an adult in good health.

The CDR3 sequence is CASSQQSSDTEAFF. The CDR3 DNA is TGTGCCAGCTCACAACAGTCATCAGACACTGAAGCTTTCTTT. The chain recombines TRBV18 with TRBJ1-1; D not certain. The CDR3 sequence is 14 residues long. The germline CDR1 and CDR2 sequences are KGHSH and LQKENI. V shed 4 bases and J shed 3 bases, with 12 bases lying between them.

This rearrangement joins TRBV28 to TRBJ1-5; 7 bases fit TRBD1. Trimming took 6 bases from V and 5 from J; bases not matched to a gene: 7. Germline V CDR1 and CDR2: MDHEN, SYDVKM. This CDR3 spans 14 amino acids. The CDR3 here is CASSGRQGYQPQHF. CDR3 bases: TGTGCCAGCAGCGGCCGACAGGGCTATCAGCCCCAGCATTTT. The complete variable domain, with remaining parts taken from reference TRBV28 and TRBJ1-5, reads DVKVTQSSRYLVKRTGEKVFLECVQDMDHENMFWYRQDPGLGLRLIYFSYDVKMKEKGDIPEGYSVSREKKERFSLILESASTNQTSMYLCASSGRQGYQPQHFGDGTRLSIL.

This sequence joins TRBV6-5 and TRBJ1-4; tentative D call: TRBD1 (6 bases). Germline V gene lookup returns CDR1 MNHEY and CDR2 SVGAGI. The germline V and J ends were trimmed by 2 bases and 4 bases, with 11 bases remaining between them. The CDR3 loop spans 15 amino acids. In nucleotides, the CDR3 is TGTGCCAGCAGTTACGGAGGACAGAGTAATGAAAAACTGTTTTTT. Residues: CASSYGGQSNEKLFF.

The DNA of the CDR3 is TGTGCCAGTACCAGCAGGGGAGCCTATGGCTACACCTTC. It yields the protein CASTSRGAYGYTF. The genes are TRBV19 and TRBJ1-2, with a weak D call TRBD1 (6 bases). The length of the CDR3 is 13 residues. The germline V and J ends were trimmed by 7 bases and 4 bases, with 13 bases remaining between them. Per the germline V gene, CDR1 is LNHDA and CDR2 is SQIVND (reference sequence).

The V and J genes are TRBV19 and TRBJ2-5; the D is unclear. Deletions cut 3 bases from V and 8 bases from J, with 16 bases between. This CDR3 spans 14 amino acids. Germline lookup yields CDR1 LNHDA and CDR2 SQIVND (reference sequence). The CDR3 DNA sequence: TGTGCCAGTAGTATTGCAGGTACGGGCCGTACCCAGTACTTC. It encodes CASSIAGTGRTQYF.